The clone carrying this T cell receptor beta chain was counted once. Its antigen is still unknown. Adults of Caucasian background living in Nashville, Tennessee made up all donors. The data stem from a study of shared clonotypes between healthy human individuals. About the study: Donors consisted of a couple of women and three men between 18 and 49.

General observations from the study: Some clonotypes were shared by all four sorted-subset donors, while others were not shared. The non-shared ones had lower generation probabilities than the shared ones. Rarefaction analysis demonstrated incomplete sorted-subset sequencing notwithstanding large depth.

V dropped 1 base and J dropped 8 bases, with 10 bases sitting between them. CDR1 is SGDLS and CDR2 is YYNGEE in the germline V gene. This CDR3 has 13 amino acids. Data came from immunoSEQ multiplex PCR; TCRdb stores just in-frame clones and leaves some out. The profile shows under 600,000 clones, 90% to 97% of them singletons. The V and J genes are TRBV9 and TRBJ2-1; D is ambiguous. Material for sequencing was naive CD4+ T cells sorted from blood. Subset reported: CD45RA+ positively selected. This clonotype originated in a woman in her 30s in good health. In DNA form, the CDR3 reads TGTGCCAGCAGCGTAAAACTGTCGTATGAGCAGTTCTTC. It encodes CASSVKLSYEQFF. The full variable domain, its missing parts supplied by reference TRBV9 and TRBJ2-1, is DSGVTQTPKHLITATGQRVTLRCSPRSGDLSVYWYQQSLDQGLQFLIQYYNGEERAKGNILERFSAQQFPDLHSELNLSSLELGDSALYFCASSVKLSYEQFFGPGTRLTVL.